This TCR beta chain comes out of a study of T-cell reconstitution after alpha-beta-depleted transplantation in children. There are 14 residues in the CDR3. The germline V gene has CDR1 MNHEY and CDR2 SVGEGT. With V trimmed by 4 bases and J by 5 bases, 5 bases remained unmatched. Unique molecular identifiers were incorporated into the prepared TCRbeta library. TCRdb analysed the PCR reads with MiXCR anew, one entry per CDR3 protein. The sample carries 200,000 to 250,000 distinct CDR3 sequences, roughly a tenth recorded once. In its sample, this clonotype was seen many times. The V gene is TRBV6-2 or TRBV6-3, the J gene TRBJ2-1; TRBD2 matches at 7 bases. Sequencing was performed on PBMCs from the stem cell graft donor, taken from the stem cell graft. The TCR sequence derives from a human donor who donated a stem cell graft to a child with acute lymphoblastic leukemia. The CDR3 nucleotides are TGTGCCAGCAGTTCAGCGGGGAGGAACAATGAGCAGTTCTTC. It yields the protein CASSSAGRNNEQFF.